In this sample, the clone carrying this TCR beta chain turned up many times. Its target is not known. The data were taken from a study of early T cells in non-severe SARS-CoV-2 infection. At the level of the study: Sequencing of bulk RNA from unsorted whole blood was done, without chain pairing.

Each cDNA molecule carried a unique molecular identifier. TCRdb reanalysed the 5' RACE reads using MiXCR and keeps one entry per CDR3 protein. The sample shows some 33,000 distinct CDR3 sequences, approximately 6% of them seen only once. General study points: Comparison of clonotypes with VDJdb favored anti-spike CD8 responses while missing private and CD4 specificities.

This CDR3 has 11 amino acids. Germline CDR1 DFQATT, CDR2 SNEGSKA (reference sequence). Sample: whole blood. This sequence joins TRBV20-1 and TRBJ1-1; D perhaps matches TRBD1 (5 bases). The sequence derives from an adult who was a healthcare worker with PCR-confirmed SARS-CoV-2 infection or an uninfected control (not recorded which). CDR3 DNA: TGCAACCCGACAGCGAACACTGAAGCTTTCTTT. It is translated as CNPTANTEAFF.